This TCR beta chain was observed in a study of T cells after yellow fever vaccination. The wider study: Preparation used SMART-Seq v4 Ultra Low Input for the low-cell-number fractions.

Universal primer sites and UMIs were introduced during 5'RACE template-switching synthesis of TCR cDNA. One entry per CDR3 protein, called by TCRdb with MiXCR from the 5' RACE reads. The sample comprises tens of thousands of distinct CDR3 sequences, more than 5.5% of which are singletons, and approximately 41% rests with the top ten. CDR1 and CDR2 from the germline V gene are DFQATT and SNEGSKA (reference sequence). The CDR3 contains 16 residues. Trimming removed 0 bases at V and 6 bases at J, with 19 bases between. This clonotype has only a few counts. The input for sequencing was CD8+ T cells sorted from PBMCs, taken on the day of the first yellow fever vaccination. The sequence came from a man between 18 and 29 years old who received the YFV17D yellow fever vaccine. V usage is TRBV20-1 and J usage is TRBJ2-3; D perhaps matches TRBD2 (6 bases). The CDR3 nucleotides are TGCAGTGCTAGAGATTTGCGGGGTCAACTCTTTGATACGCAGTATTTT. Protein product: CSARDLRGQLFDTQYF.